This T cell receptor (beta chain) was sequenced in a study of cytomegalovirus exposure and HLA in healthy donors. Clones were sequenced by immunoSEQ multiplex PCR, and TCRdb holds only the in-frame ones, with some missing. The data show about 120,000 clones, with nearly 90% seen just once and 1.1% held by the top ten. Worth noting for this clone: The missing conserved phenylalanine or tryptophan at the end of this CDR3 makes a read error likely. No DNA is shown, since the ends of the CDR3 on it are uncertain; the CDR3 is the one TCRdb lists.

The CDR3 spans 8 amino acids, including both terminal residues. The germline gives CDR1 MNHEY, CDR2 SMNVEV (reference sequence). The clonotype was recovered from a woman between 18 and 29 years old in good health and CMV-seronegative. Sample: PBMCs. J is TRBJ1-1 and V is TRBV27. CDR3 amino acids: CASSAGSP.